This passage covers 14 T cell receptor beta chains from one sample sequenced in a study of T cells in localized non-small cell lung cancer (dated by TCRdb to about 2020). The library was prepared using the immunoSEQ multiplex PCR assay. As stored in TCRdb, this immuneACCESS dataset retains in-frame rearrangements with V and J assigned. A fraction of the clones does not appear; measured against another copy, unresolved V genes explain less than half of the discrepancy, and the remainder lacks a known reason. The sample table lists 45,000 or so clones, about four fifths of them with a count of one. The ten largest clones add up to roughly a sixth of the sample. Sample: peripheral blood mononuclear cells, taken before any cancer treatment. The receptors derive from a man aged 35 to 69 with stage III lung adenocarcinoma.

The V and J genes are TRBV5-1 and TRBJ1-2; unclear D gene. V lost 0 bases, J lost 0 bases, and 6 bases lay in between. Germline-derived CDR1 and CDR2 are SGHRS and YFSETQ. There are 14 residues in the CDR3. CDR3: CASSLETPNYGYTF. CDR3 bases: TGCGCCAGCAGCTTGGAGACACCTAACTATGGCTACACCTTC.

In DNA form, the CDR3 reads TGTGCCAGCAGCGTGGGAGCGGGGGGGCTCTCAGATACGCAGTATTTT. It translates to CASSVGAGGLSDTQYF. The chain couples TRBV9 to TRBJ2-3; 10 bases line up with TRBD2. With 2 bases clipped from V and 4 bases from J, the junction kept 7 bases outside the gene matches. The CDR3 covers 16 residues. From germline, CDR1 is SGDLS and CDR2 YYNGEE. Based on the CDR3 plus reference TRBV9 and TRBJ2-3, the full variable domain is DSGVTQTPKHLITATGQRVTLRCSPRSGDLSVYWYQQSLDQGLQFLIQYYNGEERAKGNILERFSAQQFPDLHSELNLSSLELGDSALYFCASSVGAGGLSDTQYFGPGTRLTVL.

This sequence joins TRBV5-8 and TRBJ1-3; D is possibly TRBD1 (5 bases). CDR3 size: 15 residues. Germline assignment: CDR1 SGHTS and CDR2 YDEGEE. Deletions cut 1 base from V and 4 bases from J, with 12 bases between. CDR3 loop: CASSLHSGGGNTIYF. As DNA, the CDR3 is TGTGCCAGCAGCTTGCACTCGGGGGGAGGAAACACCATATATTTT.

The rearrangement joins TRBV6-5 to TRBJ2-7, with D perhaps TRBD1 (6 bases). V was pared by 0 bases and J by 0 bases, with 9 bases between. The CDR3 has 15 amino acids. The germline CDR1 and CDR2 sequences are MNHEY and SVGAGI. Here the CDR3 DNA reads TGTGCCAGCAGTTACTCAGCAGGGGTCTCCTACGAGCAGTACTTC. Its protein is CASSYSAGVSYEQYF.

The rearrangement links TRBV5-4 to TRBJ2-7, with 8 bases aligning to TRBD2. The CDR3 totals 16 residues. Germline V gene sequence: CDR1 SGHNT, CDR2 YYREEE (reference sequence). Trimming removed 0 bases from V and 4 bases from J; junction bases left unmatched: 9. CDR3 DNA: TGTGCCAGCAGCTTGGGACCCGGGACTAGTGCTTACGAGCAGTACTTC. This gives the protein CASSLGPGTSAYEQYF.

The chain carries TRBV7-2 and TRBJ2-1, with D perhaps matching TRBD2 (6 bases). Germline CDR1 SGHTA, CDR2 FQGNSA. The ends were cut back, 1 base at V and 3 bases at J, with 13 bases in the middle. CDR3 length equals 16 residues. CDR3 in amino acids: CASSLVGDSYYNEQFF. The CDR3 DNA follows: TGTGCCAGCAGCTTAGTGGGGGACTCGTACTACAATGAGCAGTTCTTC.

This clone appeared a few times. This chain uses TRBV7-2 with TRBJ2-4; 8 bases line up with TRBD2. The CDR3 sequence is 18 residues long. The V gene's germline CDR1 is SGHTA and CDR2 FQGNSA. V shed 2 bases and J 0 bases; nucleotides not matched to a gene: 9. CDR3 region: CASSLTKSGGLAKNIQYF. CDR3 nucleotide sequence: TGTGCCAGCAGCTTAACGAAAAGCGGGGGCCTAGCCAAAAACATTCAGTACTTC.

The V gene is TRBV5-1, the J gene TRBJ2-3, with D maybe TRBD1 (7 bases). There are 17 residues in the CDR3. Trimming removed 0 bases from V and 0 bases from J, with 14 bases in between. Per the germline V gene, CDR1 is SGHRS and CDR2 is YFSETQ. The chain's CDR3 is CASSLAQGGGSTDTQYF. The CDR3 region has the DNA TGCGCCAGCAGCTTGGCCCAGGGGGGAGGAAGCACAGATACGCAGTATTTT.

This clone occurred a few times. This chain connects TRBV27 to TRBJ1-2; 9 bases line up with TRBD1. This CDR3 spans 15 amino acids. Germline CDR1 and CDR2: MNHEY and SMNVEV (reference sequence). The V gene end was trimmed by 2 bases and the J gene end by 5 bases; junction bases not matched to a gene: 6. The chain's CDR3 is CASSLGGQGVYGYTF. The CDR3 DNA is TGTGCCAGCAGTTTAGGGGGACAGGGCGTATATGGCTACACCTTC.

The J gene is TRBJ2-1, the V gene TRBV29-1; 7 bases line up with TRBD2. The CDR3 sequence is 14 residues long. Germline V gives CDR1 SQVTM, CDR2 ANQGSEA. The ends lost 8 bases at V and 5 bases at J; junction bases unmatched: 12. CDR3 nucleotides: TGCAGCTTCCGACCGGGACTATCTGACAATGAGCAGTTCTTC. It translates to CSFRPGLSDNEQFF.

The rearrangement uses TRBV5-4 and TRBJ1-2; 7 nucleotides match TRBD1. The germline V gene has CDR1 SGHNT and CDR2 YYREEE (reference sequence). This CDR3 comprises 15 residues. With 4 bases clipped from V and 4 bases from J, the junction kept 10 bases outside the gene matches. The CDR3 region has the DNA TGTGCCAGCAGCCCCGGGACAGCTACGTCCTATGGCTACACCTTC. It translates to CASSPGTATSYGYTF.

V is TRBV6-6 and J is TRBJ2-1; the match to TRBD2 covers 9 bases. With V trimmed by 0 bases and J by 8 bases, 8 bases remained unmatched. This CDR3 comprises 16 residues. Germline V lookup: CDR1 MNHNY, CDR2 SVGAGI (reference sequence). CDR3 sequence: CASSYSSGGSYHEQFF. The CDR3 nucleotides read TGTGCCAGCAGTTACTCGAGCGGGGGGTCTTACCATGAGCAGTTCTTC.

J is TRBJ2-1 and V is TRBV5-4; 12 bases are shared with TRBD2. There are 17 residues in the CDR3. V lost 0 bases, J lost 0 bases, and 1 base stayed unmatched. CDR1 is SGHNT and CDR2 is YYREEE in the germline V gene (reference sequence). The chain's CDR3 is CASSLGGLAGSYNEQFF. The CDR3 DNA is TGTGCCAGCAGCTTGGGGGGACTAGCGGGCTCCTACAATGAGCAGTTCTTC.

CDR3 in DNA: TGTGCCAGCAGCATATTCCGGAGGGACCCGGGCACCGGGGAGCTGTTTTTT. Residues: CASSIFRRDPGTGELFF. The genes are TRBV5-4 and TRBJ2-2, with a possible D match to TRBD2 (6 bases). Trimming removed 4 bases at V and 4 bases at J, with 20 bases between. Germline V lookup: CDR1 SGHNT, CDR2 YYREEE (reference sequence). The CDR3 consists of 17 residues. The whole variable domain, filled in from reference TRBV5-4 and TRBJ2-2, reads ETGVTQSPTHLIKTRGQQVTLRCSSQSGHNTVSWYQQALGQGPQFIFQYYREEENGRGNFPPRFSGLQFPNYSSELNVNALELDDSALYLCASSIFRRDPGTGELFFGEGSRLTVL.